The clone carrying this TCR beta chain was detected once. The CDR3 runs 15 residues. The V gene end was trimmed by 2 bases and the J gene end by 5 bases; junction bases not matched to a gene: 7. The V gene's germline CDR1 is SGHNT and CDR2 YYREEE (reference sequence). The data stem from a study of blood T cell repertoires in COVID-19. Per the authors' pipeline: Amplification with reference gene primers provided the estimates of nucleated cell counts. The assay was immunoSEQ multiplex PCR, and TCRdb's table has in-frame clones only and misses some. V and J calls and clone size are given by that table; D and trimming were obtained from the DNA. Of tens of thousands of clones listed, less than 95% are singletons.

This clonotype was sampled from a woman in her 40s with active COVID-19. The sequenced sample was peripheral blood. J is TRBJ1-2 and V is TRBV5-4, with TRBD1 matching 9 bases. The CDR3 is CASSLAADRGYGYTF. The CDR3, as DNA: TGTGCCAGCAGCTTAGCCGCCGACAGGGGGTATGGCTACACCTTC.